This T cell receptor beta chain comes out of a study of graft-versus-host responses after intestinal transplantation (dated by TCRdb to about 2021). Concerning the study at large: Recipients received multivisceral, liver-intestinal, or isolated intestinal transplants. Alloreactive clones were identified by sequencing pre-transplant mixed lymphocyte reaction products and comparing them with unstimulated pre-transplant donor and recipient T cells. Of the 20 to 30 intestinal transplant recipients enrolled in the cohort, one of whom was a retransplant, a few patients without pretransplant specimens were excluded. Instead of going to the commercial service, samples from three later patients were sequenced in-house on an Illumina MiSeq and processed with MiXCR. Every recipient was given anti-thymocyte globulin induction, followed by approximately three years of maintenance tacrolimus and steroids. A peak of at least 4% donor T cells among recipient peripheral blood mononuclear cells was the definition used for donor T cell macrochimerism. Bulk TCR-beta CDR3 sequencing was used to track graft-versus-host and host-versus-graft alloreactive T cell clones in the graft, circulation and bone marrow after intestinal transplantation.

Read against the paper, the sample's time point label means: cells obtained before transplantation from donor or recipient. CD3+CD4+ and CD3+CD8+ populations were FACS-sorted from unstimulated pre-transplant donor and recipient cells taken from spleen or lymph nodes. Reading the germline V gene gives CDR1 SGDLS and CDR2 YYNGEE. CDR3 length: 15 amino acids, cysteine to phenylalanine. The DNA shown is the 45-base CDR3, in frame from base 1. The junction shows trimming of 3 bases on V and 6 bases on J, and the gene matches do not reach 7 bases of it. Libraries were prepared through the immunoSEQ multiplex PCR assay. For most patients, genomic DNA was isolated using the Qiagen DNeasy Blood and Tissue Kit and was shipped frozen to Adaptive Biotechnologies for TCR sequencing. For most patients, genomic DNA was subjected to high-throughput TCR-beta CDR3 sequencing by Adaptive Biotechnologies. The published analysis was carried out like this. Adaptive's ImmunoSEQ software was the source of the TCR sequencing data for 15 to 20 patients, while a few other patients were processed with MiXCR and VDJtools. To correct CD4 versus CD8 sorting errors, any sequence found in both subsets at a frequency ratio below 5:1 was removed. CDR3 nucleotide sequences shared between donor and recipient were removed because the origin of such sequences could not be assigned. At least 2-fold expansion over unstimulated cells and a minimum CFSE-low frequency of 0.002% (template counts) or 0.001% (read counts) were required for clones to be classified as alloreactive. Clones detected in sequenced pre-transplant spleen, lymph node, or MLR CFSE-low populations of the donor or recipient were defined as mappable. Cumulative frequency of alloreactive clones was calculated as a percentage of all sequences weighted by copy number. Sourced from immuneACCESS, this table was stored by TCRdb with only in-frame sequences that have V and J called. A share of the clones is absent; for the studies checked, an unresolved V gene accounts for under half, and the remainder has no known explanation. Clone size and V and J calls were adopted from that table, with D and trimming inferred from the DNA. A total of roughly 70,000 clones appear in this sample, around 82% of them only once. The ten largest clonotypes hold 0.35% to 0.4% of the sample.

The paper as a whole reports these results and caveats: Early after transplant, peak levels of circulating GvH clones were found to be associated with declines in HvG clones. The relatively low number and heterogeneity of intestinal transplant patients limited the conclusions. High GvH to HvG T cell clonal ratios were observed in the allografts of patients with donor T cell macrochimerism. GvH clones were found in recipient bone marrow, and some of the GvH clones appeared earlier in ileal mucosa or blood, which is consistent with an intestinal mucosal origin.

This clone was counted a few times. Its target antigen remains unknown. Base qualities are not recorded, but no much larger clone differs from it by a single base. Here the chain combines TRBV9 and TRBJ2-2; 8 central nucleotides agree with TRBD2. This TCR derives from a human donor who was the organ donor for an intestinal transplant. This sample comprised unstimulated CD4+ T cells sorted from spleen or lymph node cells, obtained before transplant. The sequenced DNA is TGTGCCAGCAGCGCCCGGACTAGCCCCCCCGGGGAGCTGTTTTTT. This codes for CASSARTSPPGELFF.